Listed below are T cell receptor beta chains from one sample, sequenced in a study of technical replicates of blood from several donors. Some clones are missing from TCRdb's copy, which holds only in-frame ones; the method was immunoSEQ multiplex PCR. In the table there are over 65,000 clones, 95% to 97% of which are singletons. Input material: T cells isolated from PBMCs. Receptor source: a human donor in good health. Both conserved end residues are part of each CDR3. D genes are given only for firm matches. Only part of the rows carry a size: once, few, many, or a class if the clone is expanded.

DNA: TGTGCCAGCAGTCGTAGATCTTCCGGGACAGGGACAGATACGCAGTATTTT
CDR3: CASSRRSSGTGTDTQYF
D: TRBD1
J: TRBJ2-3
V: TRBV7-2
size: once

DNA: TGTGCCAGCAGCCCCGGGACTAGGGAGACCCAGTACTTC
CDR3: CASSPGTRETQYF
D: TRBD2
J: TRBJ2-5
V: TRBV7-3
size: .

DNA: TGCGCCAGCGGCTTCCTAGGACAAGCATGGGGAAACACCATATATTTT
CDR3: CASGFLGQAWGNTIYF
D: .
J: TRBJ1-3
V: TRBV4-1
size: .

DNA: TGTGCCAGCAGTTACGGACAAAACAACAATCAGCCCCAGCATTTT
CDR3: CASSYGQNNNQPQHF
D: .
J: TRBJ1-5
V: TRBV6-6
size: .

DNA: TGTGCCAGCAGCCAAGCCTCCCGGTCCTCACCCCTCCACTTT
CDR3: CASSQASRSSPLHF
D: .
J: TRBJ1-6
V: TRBV4-2
size: .

DNA: TGTGCCAGCAGTTTGGGACATCGAACATCAGATACGCAGTATTTT
CDR3: CASSLGHRTSDTQYF
D: .
J: TRBJ2-3
V: TRBV6-1
size: .

DNA: TGTGCCAGCAGTGAAGTCGGGGGATACTCAGGTGAGCAGTTCTTC
CDR3: CASSEVGGYSGEQFF
D: .
J: TRBJ2-1
V: TRBV6-1
size: .

DNA: TGTGCCAGCGGCCCACCCCGACTGCCGGTGGATGGCTACACCTTC
CDR3: CASGPPRLPVDGYTF
D: .
J: TRBJ1-2
V: TRBV6-5
size: .

DNA: TGTGCCAGCAGCGGACAGGGCAGTGTCTCTGGAAACACCATATATTTT
CDR3: CASSGQGSVSGNTIYF
D: TRBD1
J: TRBJ1-3
V: TRBV9
size: once

DNA: TGTGCCAGCAGTGTTGGGGCAGGGATCCTCACTGAAGCTTTCTTT
CDR3: CASSVGAGILTEAFF
D: .
J: TRBJ1-1
V: TRBV6-1
size: .

DNA: TGTGCCAGCAGCCCCTTCCCGGGACAGGAAGTGTACACTGAAGCTTTCTTT
CDR3: CASSPFPGQEVYTEAFF
D: TRBD1
J: TRBJ1-1
V: TRBV28
size: .